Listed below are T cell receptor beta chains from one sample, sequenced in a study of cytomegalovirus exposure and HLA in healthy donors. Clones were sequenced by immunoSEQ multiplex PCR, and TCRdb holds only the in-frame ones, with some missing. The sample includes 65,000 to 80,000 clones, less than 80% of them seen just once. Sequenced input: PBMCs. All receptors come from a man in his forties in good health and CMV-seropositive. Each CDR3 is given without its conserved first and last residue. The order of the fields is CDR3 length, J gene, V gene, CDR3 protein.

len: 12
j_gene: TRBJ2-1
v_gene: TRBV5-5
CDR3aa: ASARDRGRNEQF

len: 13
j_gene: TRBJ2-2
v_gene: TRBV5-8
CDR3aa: ASSYPTGITGELF

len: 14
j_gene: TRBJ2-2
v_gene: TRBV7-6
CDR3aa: ASSLTSGRGSGELF

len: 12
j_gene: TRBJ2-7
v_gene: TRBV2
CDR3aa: ASSLTGAGYEQY

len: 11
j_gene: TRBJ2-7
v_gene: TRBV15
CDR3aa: ATRGGMAGEQY

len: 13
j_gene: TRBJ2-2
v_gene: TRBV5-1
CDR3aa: ASSVGQGNTGELF

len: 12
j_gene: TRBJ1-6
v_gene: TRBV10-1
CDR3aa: ASSLQGNNSPLH

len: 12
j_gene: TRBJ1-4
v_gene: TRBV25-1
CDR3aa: ASSKLLQGEKLF

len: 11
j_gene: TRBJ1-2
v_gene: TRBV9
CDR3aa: ASSSTERGGYT

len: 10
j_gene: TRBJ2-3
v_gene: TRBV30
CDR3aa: ARGTSVDTQY

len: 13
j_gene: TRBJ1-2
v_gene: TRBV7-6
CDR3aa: ASSPPREADLGYT

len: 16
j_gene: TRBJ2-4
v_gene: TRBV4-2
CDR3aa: ASSQDHGAMRTKNIQY

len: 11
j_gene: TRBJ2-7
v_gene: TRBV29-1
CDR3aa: SVRAGGNYEQY

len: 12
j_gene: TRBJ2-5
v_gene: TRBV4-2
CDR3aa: ASSTGTVGRTQY

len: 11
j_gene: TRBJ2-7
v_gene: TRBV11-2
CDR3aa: ASTGNRGDEQY

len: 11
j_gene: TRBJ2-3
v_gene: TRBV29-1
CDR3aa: SVETGSGDTQY

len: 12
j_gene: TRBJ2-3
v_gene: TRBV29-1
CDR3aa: SVEDRDTPRTQY

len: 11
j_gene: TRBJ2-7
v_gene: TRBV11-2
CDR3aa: ASSLAGTYEQY

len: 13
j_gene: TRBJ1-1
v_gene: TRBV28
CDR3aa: ASSPEEARTTEAF

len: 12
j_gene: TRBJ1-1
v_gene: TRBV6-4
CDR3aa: ASSDSSENTEAF

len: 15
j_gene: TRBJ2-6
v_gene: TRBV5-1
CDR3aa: ASGLTGTASGANVLT

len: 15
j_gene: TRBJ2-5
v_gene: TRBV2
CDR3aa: ASSEKIGGQYQETQY

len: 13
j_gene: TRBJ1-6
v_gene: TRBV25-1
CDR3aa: ASSDATVRNSPLH

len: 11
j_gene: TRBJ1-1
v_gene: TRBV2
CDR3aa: ASSGPGFGEAF

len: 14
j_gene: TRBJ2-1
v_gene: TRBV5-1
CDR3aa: ASSFFVSGSENEQF

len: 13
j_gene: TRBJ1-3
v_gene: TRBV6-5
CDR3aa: ASSPDGLSGNTIY

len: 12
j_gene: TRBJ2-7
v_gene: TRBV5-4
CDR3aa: ASTRGGTPYEQY

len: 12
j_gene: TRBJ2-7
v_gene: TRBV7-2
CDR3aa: ASSSGQGVTEQY

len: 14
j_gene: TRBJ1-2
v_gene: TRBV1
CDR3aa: TPRAGQTSSRDGYT

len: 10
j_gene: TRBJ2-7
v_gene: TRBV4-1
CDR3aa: ASSATGYEQY

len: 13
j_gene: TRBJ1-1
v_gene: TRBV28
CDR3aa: ASSSHGTENTEAF

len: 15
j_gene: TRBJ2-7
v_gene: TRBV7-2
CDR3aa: ASSYERYSVGTYEQY

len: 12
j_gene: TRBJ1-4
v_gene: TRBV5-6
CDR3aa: ASGTGFLVEKLF

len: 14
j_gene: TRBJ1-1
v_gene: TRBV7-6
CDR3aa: ASSPGSRDGLLEAF

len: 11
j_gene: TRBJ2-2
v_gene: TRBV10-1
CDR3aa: ASSEGGGGELF

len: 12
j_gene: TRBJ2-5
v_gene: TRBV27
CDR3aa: ASSPSSGVETQY

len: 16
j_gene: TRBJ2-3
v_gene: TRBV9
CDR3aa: ASSVSAQRGAKTDTQY

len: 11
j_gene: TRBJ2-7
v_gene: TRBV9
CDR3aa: ASSTPGIPVQY

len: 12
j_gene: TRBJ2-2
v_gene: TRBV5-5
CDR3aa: ASSLQQGPGELF

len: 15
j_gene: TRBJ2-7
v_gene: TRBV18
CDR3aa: ASSGGLALRGSYEQY

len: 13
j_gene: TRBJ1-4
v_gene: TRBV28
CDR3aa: ASSRSGTRGAQLF

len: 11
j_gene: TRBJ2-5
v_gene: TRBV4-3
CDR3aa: ASSPGLQETQY

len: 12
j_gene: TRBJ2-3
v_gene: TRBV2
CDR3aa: ASSEGLSTDTQY

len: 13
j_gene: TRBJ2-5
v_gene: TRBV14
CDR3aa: ASSGGQAYQETQY

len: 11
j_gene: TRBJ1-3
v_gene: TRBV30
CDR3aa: AWRKGAGNTIY

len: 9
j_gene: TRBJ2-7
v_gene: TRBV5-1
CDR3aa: ASSSAYEQY